This passage covers 5 T cell receptor beta chains from one sample sequenced in a study of Ad26.COV2.S vaccination and SARS-CoV-2 variants. Treatment reported: 19 received Ad26.COV2.S at low or high dose, single or two shots; 5 received placebo; per-sample allocation not given. At day 63 after the first vaccine or placebo injection, samples were drawn. The repertoire was sequenced with immunoSEQ multiplex PCR; TCRdb's copy has only in-frame clones and lacks some. Among about 350,000 clones listed, roughly 85% were seen once. The specimen comprised peripheral blood, sampled in a trial of Ad26.COV2.S vaccine versus placebo. These receptors originate from a person between 18 and 65 years old who received the Ad26.COV2.S COVID-19 vaccine or a placebo.

The V call is TRBV7-2, the J call TRBJ2-7; D is perhaps TRBD2 (7 bases). V dropped 2 bases and J dropped 2 bases, with 13 bases sitting between them. Germline loops: CDR1 SGHTA, CDR2 FQGNSA. The CDR3 totals 15 residues. The DNA for the CDR3 is TGTGCCAGCAGCTTAAGGGGGGGGTCCCCCTACGAGCAGTACTTC. Residues: CASSLRGGSPYEQYF.

This clone has a single count. The chain carries TRBV9 and TRBJ2-1; 8 bases line up with TRBD2. Germline CDR1 reads SGDLS; CDR2 reads YYNGEE. V shed 0 bases and J 0 bases; nucleotides not matched to a gene: 5. The CDR3 is 17 amino acids. The CDR3: CASSVDLSGSSYNEQFF. The CDR3 DNA follows: TGTGCCAGCAGCGTAGACCTGAGCGGGAGCTCCTACAATGAGCAGTTCTTC.

The sample holds one count of this clone. The chain joins TRBV19 to TRBJ2-1; 10 nucleotides match TRBD2. V was clipped by 1 base and J by 10 bases; unmatched bases: 4. Germline V gene data show CDR1 as LNHDA and CDR2 as SQIVND (reference sequence). This CDR3 contains 14 residues. The CDR3 sequence: CASSIGGTSVEQFF. The DNA of the CDR3 is TGTGCCAGTAGTATAGGAGGGACTAGCGTCGAGCAGTTCTTC.

This clone appeared once. V and J are TRBV7-2 and TRBJ1-1; 8 bases are shared with TRBD1. The germline CDR1 and CDR2 sequences are SGHTA and FQGNSA. V shed 5 bases and J 10 bases; nucleotides not matched to a gene: 18. The CDR3 spans 16 residues. CDR3 coding DNA: TGTGCCAGCAGCCCGGGACAGGTCATGGTGAGGTCGGGAGCTTTCTTT. Its protein product is CASSPGQVMVRSGAFF.

Notes on this clone: Other DNA sequences in the sample encode the same CDR3. The genes are TRBV24-1 and TRBJ2-6; D is perhaps TRBD1 (5 bases). There are 13 residues in the CDR3. With 9 bases removed from V and 0 bases from J, the gap between germline ends came to 5 bases. Germline V gives CDR1 KGHDR, CDR2 SFDVKD. CDR3 DNA: TGTGCCACCCAGGGCTCTGGGGCCAACGTCCTGACTTTC. This encodes CATQGSGANVLTF.